A single sample gave rise to the 28 T cell receptor beta chains below, sequenced in a study of blood T cell repertoires in COVID-19. Clones were read by immunoSEQ multiplex PCR, and TCRdb kept only the in-frame ones, dropping some. The profile shows around 260,000 clones, roughly 86% of them singletons. Input material: peripheral blood. These receptors all come from a human donor in a cohort sampled during active COVID-19.

The rearrangement links TRBV12-3 or TRBV12-4 to TRBJ1-1, with TRBD1 as a possible D gene (5 bases). The CDR3 runs to 13 residues. Between the trimmed V and J ends, which lost 6 bases and 7 bases, there was a span of 15 bases. The CDR3 loop is CASRWGGGREAFF. DNA of the CDR3: TGTGCCAGCAGGTGGGGCGGGGGTCGTGAAGCTTTCTTT.

The chain combines TRBV30 with TRBJ1-6, with D possibly being TRBD1 (5 bases). Germline loops: CDR1 GTSNPN, CDR2 SVGIG (reference sequence). The V and J ends lost 1 base and 7 bases respectively, with 17 bases between them. There are 16 residues in the CDR3. The CDR3 DNA follows: TGTGCCTGGAGTGGGGGGGTTCGCGAGTGGAATTCACCCCTCCACTTT. Translated, it gives CAWSGGVREWNSPLHF.

This clone was seen a single time. The chain carries TRBV7-6 and TRBJ1-3; TRBD1 agrees at 8 bases. The CDR3 loop spans 17 amino acids. V was clipped by 4 bases and J by 0 bases; unmatched bases: 8. CDR1 and CDR2 (germline): SGHVS, FNYEAQ. CDR3 sequence (DNA): TGTGCCAGCAGCTCCCTTTGGACAGGGAGCTCTGGAAACACCATATATTTT. Protein product: CASSSLWTGSSGNTIYF.

The V call is TRBV5-1, the J call TRBJ1-1; no definite D call. Germline CDR1 and CDR2: SGHRS and YFSETQ. The ends were cut back, 4 bases at V and 7 bases at J, with 20 bases in the middle. The CDR3 spans 15 residues. This CDR3 is CASSLEPPGIGEAFF. The DNA of the CDR3 is TGCGCCAGCAGCCTTGAGCCCCCGGGGATCGGTGAAGCTTTCTTT. Variable domain in full (rest from reference TRBV5-1 and TRBJ1-1): KAGVTQTPRYLIKTRGQQVTLSCSPISGHRSVSWYQQTPGQGLQFLFEYFSETQRNKGNFPGRFSGRQFSNSRSEMNVSTLELGDSALYLCASSLEPPGIGEAFFGQGTRLTVV.

DNA of the CDR3: TGCGCCAGCAGCCACGGACAGGGGACCACTAACTATGGCTACACCTTC. It encodes CASSHGQGTTNYGYTF. The chain carries TRBV4-1 and TRBJ1-2; 9 bases are shared with TRBD1. CDR1 and CDR2 (germline): MGHRA, YSYEKL. The CDR3 runs 16 residues. V was pared by 3 bases and J by 0 bases, with 5 bases of the junction left unmatched.

The CDR3 DNA reads TGTGCCAGCAGTCCCCGGCCAGCGGGACCTAGCACAGATACGCAGTATTTT. Amino acids: CASSPRPAGPSTDTQYF. The genes are TRBV6-6 and TRBJ2-3; 7 positions agree with TRBD2. The CDR3 length is 17 residues. V shed 5 bases and J 0 bases; nucleotides not matched to a gene: 11. CDR1 is MNHNY and CDR2 is SVGAGI in the germline V gene (reference sequence).

There are a few counts of this clone. The chain combines TRBV6-2 or TRBV6-3 with TRBJ1-5; D is perhaps TRBD1 (6 bases). Trimming stripped 0 bases from V and 6 bases from J, with 12 bases between. Germline CDR1 reads MNHEY; CDR2 reads SVGEGT. This CDR3 comprises 15 residues. The chain's CDR3 is CASSYSSRGGQPQHF. The CDR3, as DNA: TGTGCCAGCAGTTACTCGAGCAGGGGTGGTCAGCCCCAGCATTTT.

The chain carries TRBV3-1 (or the pseudogene TRBV3-2) and TRBJ2-4; TRBD2 matches at 7 bases. CDR3 size: 16 residues. The V and J ends lost 7 bases and 1 base, in that order; junction bases with no gene match: 10. Germline loops: CDR1 LGHDT, CDR2 YNNKEL (reference sequence). The CDR3 region has the DNA TGTGCCAGCACCCCCCGGGGGGTGGAGGCCAAAAACATTCAGTACTTC. Its protein is CASTPRGVEAKNIQYF.

The chain joins TRBV4-3 to TRBJ1-2; D remains ambiguous. The length of the CDR3 is 14 residues. Germline V gives CDR1 LGHNA, CDR2 YSLEER. Trimming removed 4 bases from V and 8 bases from J, with 17 bases in between. CDR3 sequence reads: CASSPTAVGLGYTF. In nucleotides, the CDR3 is TGCGCCAGCAGCCCAACTGCTGTGGGCTTGGGCTACACCTTC.

The chain links TRBV4-3 to TRBJ2-6; 8 bases agree with TRBD2. The CDR3 is made up of 16 amino acids. The V and J ends lost 0 bases and 2 bases, in that order; junction bases with no gene match: 0. Germline V lookup: CDR1 LGHNA, CDR2 YSLEER. The CDR3 DNA reads TGCGCCAGCAGCCAAGAAGCGGGGGCTGGGGCCAACGTCCTGACTTTC. It specifies CASSQEAGAGANVLTF.

This rearrangement joins TRBV24-1 to TRBJ2-2, with a possible D match to TRBD1 (6 bases). The CDR3 is 14 residues long. Germline assignment: CDR1 KGHDR and CDR2 SFDVKD. Trimming pared 3 bases from V and 5 bases from J, leaving 9 bases between. Here the CDR3 reads CATSDPGETGELFF. In nucleotides, the CDR3 is TGTGCCACCAGTGATCCAGGGGAAACCGGGGAGCTGTTTTTT.

The chain employs TRBV28 and TRBJ2-7; perhaps TRBD2 as D (6 bases). The V end was cut by 10 bases, the J end by 2 bases, with 12 bases between. The CDR3 has 12 residues. Germline values: CDR1 MDHEN, CDR2 SYDVKM. The CDR3 DNA follows: TGTGCCACAAGTTCTAGCGCCTACGAGCAGTACTTC. Protein sequence: CATSSSAYEQYF. The full variable domain, its missing parts supplied by reference TRBV28 and TRBJ2-7, is DVKVTQSSRYLVKRTGEKVFLECVQDMDHENMFWYRQDPGLGLRLIYFSYDVKMKEKGDIPEGYSVSREKKERFSLILESASTNQTSMYLCATSSSAYEQYFGPGTRLTVT.

The V and J genes are TRBV28 and TRBJ1-5; 11 nucleotides align to TRBD1. This CDR3 contains 15 residues. With 9 bases clipped from V and 4 bases from J, the junction kept 8 bases outside the gene matches. CDR1 is MDHEN and CDR2 is SYDVKM in the germline V gene. CDR3 in DNA: TGTGCCAGTCTCCGGGACAGGGGGTATAATCAGCCCCAGCATTTT. Protein sequence: CASLRDRGYNQPQHF.

The chain joins TRBV30 to TRBJ2-5, with 10 bases fitting TRBD2. From germline, CDR1 is GTSNPN and CDR2 SVGIG (reference sequence). The CDR3 length is 15 residues. V gave up 2 bases and J gave up 3 bases; unmatched junction bases: 6. Here the CDR3 DNA reads TGTGCCTGGAGTATAAAGCTAGCGGGGGAAGAGACCCAGTACTTC. Translating it yields CAWSIKLAGEETQYF.

CDR3 region: CATQGNTEAFF. CDR3 in DNA: TGTGCCACGCAGGGGAACACTGAAGCTTTCTTT. The V and J genes are TRBV24-1 and TRBJ1-1; D is perhaps TRBD1 (5 bases). Germline loops: CDR1 KGHDR, CDR2 SFDVKD. The CDR3 sequence is 11 residues long. With 10 bases removed from V and 1 base from J, the gap between germline ends came to 6 bases.

The genes are TRBV20-1 and TRBJ1-2; 8 bases are a match to TRBD1. CDR1 and CDR2 from the germline V gene are DFQATT and SNEGSKA (reference sequence). CDR3 size: 11 residues. CDR3 loop: CGSTGGGGYTF. CDR3 bases: TGCGGGTCAACAGGGGGAGGGGGCTACACCTTC.

The genes are TRBV10-3 and TRBJ2-1; 8 bases map to TRBD2. Trimming cost V 0 bases and J 5 bases; bases outside gene matches: 6. Per the germline V gene, CDR1 is ENHRY and CDR2 is SYGVKD. This CDR3 contains 16 residues. The CDR3 nucleotides read TGTGCCATCAGTGAGTCCGGGACTAGGTCAAACAATGAGCAGTTCTTC. Its protein is CAISESGTRSNNEQFF.

The chain joins TRBV9 to TRBJ2-7, with 7 bases fitting TRBD2. V lost 1 base and J lost 2; bases outside the gene matches: 15. CDR1 is SGDLS and CDR2 is YYNGEE in the germline V gene. This CDR3 has 18 amino acids. CDR3 coding DNA: TGTGCCAGCAGCGTATCCGGGGGTGGCCTAGCGGTCCCCTACGAGCAGTACTTC. This sequence encodes CASSVSGGGLAVPYEQYF.

In its sample, this clone was seen once. The chain employs TRBV19 and TRBJ1-2; perhaps TRBD1 as D (5 bases). CDR1 LNHDA and CDR2 SQIVND come from the germline V gene (reference sequence). V shed 7 bases and J shed 4 bases, with 22 bases lying between them. The CDR3 is 16 residues long. For the CDR3, the DNA is TGTGCCAGTACATCCCTCGGGGAGGGGAAGTTCTATGGCTACACCTTC. Amino acid sequence: CASTSLGEGKFYGYTF. The full variable domain, its missing parts supplied by reference TRBV19 and TRBJ1-2, is DGGITQSPKYLFRKEGQNVTLSCEQNLNHDAMYWYRQDPGQGLRLIYYSQIVNDFQKGDIAEGYSVSREKKESFPLTVTSAQKNPTAFYLCASTSLGEGKFYGYTFGSGTRLTVV.

The V call is TRBV21-1, the J call TRBJ2-5; whether TRBD1, the table's D call, matches the DNA was not checked. TRBV21-1 is reported as a pseudogene. This CDR3 has 16 amino acids. DNA for the CDR3: TGTGCCAGCACCCATAGCAAGGACAGGGAACAAGAGACCCAGTACTTC. It specifies CASTHSKDREQETQYF.

The chain links TRBV6-5 to TRBJ2-7, with D perhaps TRBD1 (6 bases). The germline V and J ends were trimmed by 8 bases and 3 bases, with 14 bases remaining between them. Germline loops: CDR1 MNHEY, CDR2 SVGAGI. The CDR3 totals 13 residues. The DNA of the CDR3 is TGTGCCAGCCAAGCGACAGGCCACTACGAGCAGTACTTC. Protein product: CASQATGHYEQYF.

The chain combines TRBV4-2 with TRBJ2-7; D may be TRBD1 (6 bases). CDR1 is LGHNA, CDR2 YNFKEQ, per germline. This CDR3 has 17 amino acids. V gave up 0 bases and J gave up 4 bases, with 19 bases separating them. CDR3 residues: CASSQERTALTNYEQYF. CDR3 bases: TGTGCCAGCAGCCAAGAGCGGACAGCCCTTACCAATTACGAGCAGTACTTC.

This chain uses TRBV9 with TRBJ1-4; 8 bases map to TRBD1. J was trimmed by 3 bases and V by 0 bases; bases with no gene match: 4. Germline V gene sequence: CDR1 SGDLS, CDR2 YYNGEE. The CDR3 runs 16 residues. The CDR3 DNA reads as TGTGCCAGCAGCGTAGGGCAGGGGGCGTCTAATGAAAAACTGTTTTTT. Its protein product is CASSVGQGASNEKLFF.

CDR3 residues: CASRTASRDRVGYNEQFF. CDR3 nucleotides: TGTGCCAGCAGGACGGCATCGCGGGACAGGGTCGGTTACAATGAGCAGTTCTTC. This chain joins TRBV5-5 and TRBJ2-1; TRBD1 agrees at 9 bases. Trimming at V came to 5 bases and at J to 4 bases, leaving 16 bases not matched to a gene. Germline-derived CDR1 and CDR2 are SGHKS and YYEKEE (reference sequence). The CDR3 covers 18 residues.

J is TRBJ1-5 and V is TRBV27; a possible D gene is TRBD1 (6 bases). Germline CDR1 MNHEY, CDR2 SMNVEV (reference sequence). Trimming stripped 3 bases from V and 5 bases from J, with 11 bases between. The CDR3 spans 14 residues. The CDR3 nucleotides are TGTGCCAGCAGTTTCAGGGGCCTGGATCAGCCCCAGCATTTT. Translation: CASSFRGLDQPQHF.

This chain joins TRBV7-8 and TRBJ1-5, with D tentatively TRBD1 (5 bases). Trimming pared 0 bases from V and 8 bases from J, leaving 11 bases between. CDR3 length: 14 amino acids. Germline CDR1 SGHVS, CDR2 FQNEAQ. Here the CDR3 reads CASSLAGVKEPQHF. DNA of the CDR3: TGTGCCAGCAGCTTAGCAGGGGTTAAAGAGCCCCAGCATTTT. Full variable domain (missing parts from reference TRBV7-8 and TRBJ1-5): GAGVSQSPRYKVAKRGQDVALRCDPISGHVSLFWYQQALGQGPEFLTYFQNEAQLDKSGLPSDRFFAERPEGSVSTLKIQRTQQEDSAVYLCASSLAGVKEPQHFGDGTRLSIL.

This rearrangement joins TRBV12-3 or TRBV12-4 to TRBJ2-1; D is uncertain. Trimming took 2 bases from V and 6 from J, leaving 5 bases between them. The CDR3 has 12 amino acids. The CDR3 nucleotides read TGTGCCAGCAGTTTACCTCCCAATGAGCAGTTCTTC. This translates into CASSLPPNEQFF.

The chain combines TRBV5-1 with TRBJ1-1; 7 positions match TRBD1. The J segment lost 5 bases and the V segment lost 3 bases, leaving 10 bases of the junction unmatched. Germline loops: CDR1 SGHRS, CDR2 YFSETQ. The CDR3 loop spans 15 amino acids. The CDR3 loop reads CASSSPTGTTTEAFF. DNA of the CDR3: TGCGCCAGCAGCTCCCCGACAGGGACGACAACTGAAGCTTTCTTT.